This T cell receptor beta chain appears in the sequencing data of a study of T cells in Graves' hyperthyroidism and ophthalmopathy. Germline V gene lookup returns CDR1 KGHDR and CDR2 SFDVKD. V was cut by 6 bases and J by 2 bases, with 7 bases left in between. This CDR3 region has 13 residues. In patients aged 18 to 65, hyperthyroidism was newly diagnosed, with duration under 2 months. Source material for PBMCs was more than 9.5 ml fresh peripheral blood. Amplified TCR beta CDR3 regions came from RNA transcripts. An initial round of RT-PCR targeting the TCR CDR3 relied on the HTBI primer set. TCRdb processed the multiplex PCR reads anew with MiXCR; each CDR3 protein has one entry. The sample carries about 480,000 distinct CDR3 sequences, approximately 14% recorded once. This clonotype was detected ten times or more.

Sequenced sample: blood. V gene TRBV24-1 combines with J gene TRBJ2-1, with a weak D call TRBD2 (5 bases). The TCR originated in a woman aged 18 to 35 with Graves' hyperthyroidism. The CDR3 is CATSRGTYNEQFF. CDR3 coding DNA: TGTGCCACCAGTCGAGGGACCTACAATGAGCAGTTCTTC.